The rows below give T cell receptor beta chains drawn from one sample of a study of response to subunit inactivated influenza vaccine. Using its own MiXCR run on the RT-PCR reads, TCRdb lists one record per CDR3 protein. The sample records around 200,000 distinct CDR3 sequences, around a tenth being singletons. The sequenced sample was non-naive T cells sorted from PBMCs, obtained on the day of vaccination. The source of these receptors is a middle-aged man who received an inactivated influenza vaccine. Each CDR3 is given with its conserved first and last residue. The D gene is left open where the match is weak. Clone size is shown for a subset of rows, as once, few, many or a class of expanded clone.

CASSVRGFTSETQYF,TGTGCCAGCAGCGTAAGAGGTTTTACTTCGGAGACCCAGTACTTC,NA,TRBJ2-5,TRBV9,NA
CASSPRQGNAEQYF,TGTGCCAGCTCACCTCGACAGGGGAATGCCGAGCAGTACTTC,TRBD1,TRBJ2-7,TRBV18,few
CASRLGTQDVNTEAFF,TGTGCCAGCAGGCTCGGGACTCAAGATGTGAACACTGAAGCTTTCTTT,NA,TRBJ1-1,TRBV7-8,many
CTISPGQAYEQYF,TGTACCATCAGTCCGGGACAAGCCTACGAGCAGTACTTC,NA,TRBJ2-7,TRBV10-3,NA
CASSSGLRETQYF,TGTGCCAGCAGTTCAGGGTTGAGAGAGACCCAGTACTTC,NA,TRBJ2-5,TRBV7-2,NA
CASSGRGSGNTIYF,TGTGCCAGCAGTGGGCGAGGCTCTGGAAACACCATATATTTT,NA,TRBJ1-3,TRBV28,few
CAISGSGGKNEQFF,TGTGCCATCAGTGGGTCAGGGGGCAAGAATGAGCAGTTCTTC,TRBD1,TRBJ2-1,TRBV10-3,few
CSVGYSGANVLTF,TGCAGCGTCGGGTACTCTGGGGCCAACGTCCTGACTTTC,NA,TRBJ2-6,TRBV29-1,many
CSARDARGDNEQFF,TGCAGTGCTAGAGACGCCAGGGGGGACAATGAGCAGTTCTTC,NA,TRBJ2-1,TRBV20-1,NA
CASSITTGEQYF,TGTGCCAGTAGTATAACTACAGGCGAGCAGTACTTC,NA,TRBJ2-7,TRBV19,few
CASSQGAYGYTF,TGTGCCAGCAGCCAAGGGGCTTATGGCTACACCTTC,NA,TRBJ1-2,TRBV3-1,few
CASSSLPASGGSSYNEQFF,TGTGCCAGCAGTTCTCTCCCCGCTAGCGGGGGGTCCTCCTACAATGAGCAGTTCTTC,TRBD2,TRBJ2-1,TRBV27,few
CASSAGKEETQYF,TGTGCCAGCAGCGCCGGGAAAGAAGAGACCCAGTACTTC,NA,TRBJ2-5,TRBV9,NA
CASRRTGGGTEAFF,TGTGCCAGCAGGCGAACAGGGGGAGGCACTGAAGCTTTCTTT,TRBD1,TRBJ1-1,TRBV3-1,few
CASRSKGGMNTEAFF,TGTGCCAGCAGATCCAAAGGCGGGATGAACACTGAAGCTTTCTTT,NA,TRBJ1-1,TRBV6-1,NA
CASSQDTSYYRGHGYTF,TGCGCCAGCAGCCAAGATACCTCTTACTACAGGGGGCACGGCTACACCTTC,TRBD1,TRBJ1-2,TRBV4-3,NA
CASGIAGYNEQFF,TGTGCCAGCGGCATCGCTGGATACAATGAGCAGTTCTTC,NA,TRBJ2-1,TRBV7-9,NA
CASSLWGQGNNQPQHF,TGTGCCAGCAGTTTATGGGGACAGGGGAACAATCAGCCCCAGCATTTT,TRBD1,TRBJ1-5,TRBV28,many
CASSLVSNPSYNEQFF,TGTGCCAGCAGCTTAGTATCGAACCCGTCCTACAATGAGCAGTTCTTC,NA,TRBJ2-1,TRBV11-2,many
CASSPRLAAIYNEQFF,TGTGCCAGCAGCCCCCGACTAGCGGCGATTTACAATGAGCAGTTCTTC,TRBD2,TRBJ2-1,TRBV7-9,many